Below are 6 T cell receptor beta chains sequenced from a single sample in a study of CD8+ T cells in alopecia areata. RNA was isolated and reverse transcribed to cDNA, the sequencing template. The method was immunoSEQ multiplex PCR; TCRdb's version includes in-frame clones alone and lacks a portion of them. The table has over 200,000 clones, about 60% seen once. Sequencing used CD4+ T cells sorted from blood, obtained at week 0. These receptors were taken from a human donor with alopecia areata.

This clone was observed a few times. V is TRBV18 and J is TRBJ2-3; the D gene is possibly TRBD1 (5 bases). There are 13 residues in the CDR3. Germline CDR1 and CDR2: KGHSH and LQKENI. V lost 2 bases and J 4 bases, leaving 7 bases between the germline ends. The CDR3: CASSPGAADTQYF. CDR3 sequence (DNA): TGTGCCAGCTCACCAGGGGCCGCAGATACGCAGTATTTT.

The genes are TRBV5-1 and TRBJ2-7; 13 bases match TRBD2. The V segment lost 8 bases and the J segment 5 bases; nucleotides outside the gene matches: 13. The CDR3 consists of 16 residues. CDR1 is SGHRS and CDR2 is YFSETQ in the germline V gene. CDR3 in DNA: TGCGCCAGTCTTACCGGGACTAGCGGGAACGAAGACGAGCAGTACTTC. This sequence encodes CASLTGTSGNEDEQYF.

This chain connects TRBV7-9 to TRBJ1-2; 8 nucleotides line up with TRBD1. This CDR3 spans 16 amino acids. CDR1 and CDR2 from the germline V gene are SEHNR and FQNEAQ (reference sequence). J was trimmed by 0 bases and V by 4 bases; bases with no gene match: 7. The CDR3 spells CASSYWTGQTNYGYTF. For the CDR3, the DNA is TGTGCCAGCAGCTATTGGACAGGGCAGACTAACTATGGCTACACCTTC.

V usage is TRBV7-2 and J usage is TRBJ2-3; 7 positions match TRBD2. Looked up from germline, CDR1 is SGHTA and CDR2 is FQGNSA. With V trimmed by 1 base and J by 2 bases, 3 bases remained unmatched. This CDR3 has 15 residues. CDR3 in amino acids: CASSLDGGNTDTQYF. The CDR3, as DNA: TGTGCCAGCAGCTTAGACGGGGGGAACACAGATACGCAGTATTTT.

CDR3 in DNA: TGCGCCAGCAGCTTAGGACTAGCGGGAGTCATGGGGAATGAGCAGTTCTTC. Translation: CASSLGLAGVMGNEQFF. This chain connects TRBV5-1 to TRBJ2-1, with TRBD2 matching over 13 bases. Germline V gives CDR1 SGHRS, CDR2 YFSETQ. The CDR3 contains 17 residues. V trimming: 2 bases; J trimming: 7 bases; junction bases outside the gene matches: 9.

For this clone: Compared with germline, one end of the junction differs, possibly owing to a read error. V is TRBV7-2 and J is TRBJ2-5, with D perhaps given as TRBD1 or TRBD2 (5 bases each). Looked up from germline, CDR1 is SGHTA and CDR2 is FQGNSA. The length of the CDR3 is 15 residues. In nucleotides, the CDR3 is TGTGCCAGCAGCGTAGCGAGGGGCCTACAAGAGACCCAGTACTTC. This translates into CASSVARGLQETQYF.